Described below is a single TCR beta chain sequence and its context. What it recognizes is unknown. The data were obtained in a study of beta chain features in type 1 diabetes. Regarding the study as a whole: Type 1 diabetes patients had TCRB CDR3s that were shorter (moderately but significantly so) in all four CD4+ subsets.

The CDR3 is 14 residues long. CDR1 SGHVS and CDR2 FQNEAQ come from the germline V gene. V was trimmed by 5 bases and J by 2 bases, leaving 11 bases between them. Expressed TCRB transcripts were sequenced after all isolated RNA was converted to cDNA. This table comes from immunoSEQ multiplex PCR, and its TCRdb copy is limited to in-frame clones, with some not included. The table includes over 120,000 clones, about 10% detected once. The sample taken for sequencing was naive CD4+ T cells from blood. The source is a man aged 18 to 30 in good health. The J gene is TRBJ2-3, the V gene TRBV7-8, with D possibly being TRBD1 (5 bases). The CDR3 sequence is CASSPDRFTDTQYF. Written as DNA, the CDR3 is TGTGCCAGCAGCCCAGACAGATTCACAGATACGCAGTATTTT.